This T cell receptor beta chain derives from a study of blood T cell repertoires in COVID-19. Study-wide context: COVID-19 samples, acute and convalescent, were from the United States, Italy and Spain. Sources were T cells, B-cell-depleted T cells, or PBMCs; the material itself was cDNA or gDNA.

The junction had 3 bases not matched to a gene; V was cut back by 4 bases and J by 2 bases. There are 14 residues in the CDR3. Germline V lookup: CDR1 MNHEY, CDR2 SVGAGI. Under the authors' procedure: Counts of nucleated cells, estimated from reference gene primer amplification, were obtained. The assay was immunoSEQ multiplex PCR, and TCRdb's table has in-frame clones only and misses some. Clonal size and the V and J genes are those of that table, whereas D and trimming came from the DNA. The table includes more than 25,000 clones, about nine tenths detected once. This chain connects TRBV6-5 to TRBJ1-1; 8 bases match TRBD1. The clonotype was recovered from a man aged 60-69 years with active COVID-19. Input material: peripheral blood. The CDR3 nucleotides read TGTGCCAGCAGTTCCGGGACAGGCAACACTGAAGCTTTCTTT. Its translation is CASSSGTGNTEAFF.